A single sample is the source of the 28 T cell receptor beta chains below, sequenced in a study of cytomegalovirus exposure and HLA in healthy donors. The assay was immunoSEQ multiplex PCR, and TCRdb's table has in-frame clones only and misses some. The sample consists of approximately 270,000 clones, 90% of them appearing once. Sequencing was carried out using PBMCs. The source is a woman between 18 and 29 years old in good health and CMV-seronegative.

The chain links TRBV7-9 to TRBJ1-2, with TRBD1 matching 12 bases. The CDR3 is 15 residues long. Trimming took 5 bases from V and 7 from J; bases not matched to a gene: 8. Germline assignment: CDR1 SEHNR and CDR2 FQNEAQ (reference sequence). The CDR3 loop reads CASSDRDRGLGGYTF. In nucleotides, the CDR3 is TGTGCCAGCAGCGACCGGGACAGGGGGCTCGGTGGCTACACCTTC.

The chain is built from TRBV6-5 and TRBJ1-1, with D tentatively TRBD1 (6 bases). The V end was cut by 0 bases, the J end by 3 bases, with 11 bases between. The V gene's germline CDR1 is MNHEY and CDR2 SVGAGI. CDR3 length: 15 residues. In DNA form, the CDR3 reads TGTGCCAGCAGTTACTCGCCAGGGGTTGACACTGAAGCTTTCTTT. Translation gives CASSYSPGVDTEAFF.

The V and J genes are TRBV5-1 and TRBJ1-5; 7 positions agree with TRBD1. Looked up from germline, CDR1 is SGHRS and CDR2 is YFSETQ. The CDR3 is 13 residues long. The V segment lost 5 bases and the J segment 6 bases; nucleotides outside the gene matches: 5. As DNA, the CDR3 is TGCGCCAGCAGGAGGGGGCCGGGTCAGCCCCAGCATTTT. Amino acid sequence: CASRRGPGQPQHF.

The rearrangement joins TRBV7-8 to TRBJ1-1, with D maybe TRBD1 (6 bases). CDR1 and CDR2 (germline): SGHVS, FQNEAQ. Trimming took off 7 bases at V and 3 bases at J, with 15 bases between the two ends. This CDR3 contains 14 residues. Here the CDR3 DNA reads TGTGCCAGCACCTCTCCAGGGGCCTACACTGAAGCTTTCTTT. Protein: CASTSPGAYTEAFF.

This clone appeared a few times. The chain couples TRBV28 to TRBJ1-1, with 7 positions matching TRBD1. Trimming cost V 6 bases and J 0 bases; bases outside gene matches: 10. The CDR3 loop spans 16 amino acids. CDR1 and CDR2 from the germline V gene are MDHEN and SYDVKM. The CDR3 reads CASSLDRVTMNTEAFF. The CDR3 coding sequence is TGTGCCAGCAGCCTTGACAGGGTGACCATGAACACTGAAGCTTTCTTT.

The chain uses TRBV6-5 and TRBJ1-1; D unresolved. Trimming took off 4 bases at V and 5 bases at J, with 14 bases between the two ends. This CDR3 spans 14 amino acids. Germline V CDR1 and CDR2: MNHEY, SVGAGI. For the CDR3, the DNA is TGTGCCAGCAGTTCGTCACCCGAACAGACTGAAGCTTTCTTT. Translation gives CASSSSPEQTEAFF.

The rearrangement uses TRBV4-1 and TRBJ1-5, with 8 bases that match TRBD1. V shed 4 bases, J shed 6 bases, and the junction held 14 bases outside the gene matches. Germline CDR1 reads MGHRA; CDR2 reads YSYEKL. CDR3 length: 17 amino acids. Written as DNA, the CDR3 is TGCGCCAGCAGCCGAGAAGTTCCGGGACAGGTACTTCAGCCCCAGCATTTT. Translation gives CASSREVPGQVLQPQHF.

The chain recombines TRBV4-1 with TRBJ2-7, with 7 bases identical to TRBD1. The germline V gene has CDR1 MGHRA and CDR2 YSYEKL. V lost 4 bases, J lost 3 bases, and 6 bases stayed unmatched. The CDR3 covers 14 residues. CDR3 coding DNA: TGCGCCAGCAGCCCTAACAGGGGCGGCTACGAGCAGTACTTC. Protein sequence: CASSPNRGGYEQYF.

This clone was observed a few times. CDR3 sequence reads: CASSFGGGKAIYGYTF. DNA for the CDR3: TGTGCCAGCAGTTTTGGGGGAGGGAAAGCGATCTATGGCTACACCTTC. The V gene is TRBV28, the J gene TRBJ1-2; TRBD1 might be the D (5 bases). V lost 3 bases, J lost 4 bases, and 18 bases lay in between. In germline, CDR1 is MDHEN, CDR2 SYDVKM. CDR3 length: 16 residues.

The V call is TRBV7-9, the J call TRBJ2-3; 7 nucleotides match TRBD2. The CDR3 totals 15 residues. V was pared by 5 bases and J by 5 bases, with 10 bases of the junction left unmatched. Per the germline V gene, CDR1 is SEHNR and CDR2 is FQNEAQ (reference sequence). The CDR3 reads CASSRWWGGRDTQYF. The CDR3 bases are TGTGCCAGCAGCAGGTGGTGGGGGGGAAGAGATACGCAGTATTTT.

The chain combines TRBV7-6 with TRBJ1-1; D is perhaps TRBD1 (6 bases). Trimming took off 5 bases at V and 0 bases at J, with 10 bases between the two ends. The CDR3 totals 14 residues. CDR1 and CDR2 from the germline V gene are SGHVS and FNYEAQ. CDR3 residues: CASSPRGMNTEAFF. DNA of the CDR3: TGTGCCAGCAGCCCCAGGGGTATGAACACTGAAGCTTTCTTT.

The V call is TRBV4-1, the J call TRBJ2-5; D not certain. There are 13 residues in the CDR3. The ends were cut back, 2 bases at V and 4 bases at J, with 8 bases in the middle. Germline CDR1 and CDR2: MGHRA and YSYEKL. CDR3 in amino acids: CASSQTQRETQYF. DNA of the CDR3: TGCGCCAGCAGCCAAACTCAACGAGAGACCCAGTACTTC.

J is TRBJ2-1 and V is TRBV7-6; TRBD1 agrees at 9 bases. Per the germline V gene, CDR1 is SGHVS and CDR2 is FNYEAQ. The CDR3 runs to 20 residues. Trimming took 0 bases from V and 6 from J; bases not matched to a gene: 18. The CDR3 reads CASSLADDRGSKWVINEQFF. The CDR3 DNA sequence: TGTGCCAGCAGCTTAGCTGATGACAGGGGGAGTAAATGGGTGATCAATGAGCAGTTCTTC.

V is TRBV7-2 and J is TRBJ2-1; 8 bases align to TRBD2. Trimming took 5 bases from V and 2 from J; bases not matched to a gene: 2. This CDR3 region has 14 residues. Per germline, CDR1 SGHTA and CDR2 FQGNSA. The CDR3, as DNA: TGTGCCAGCAGCAAGCGGGGGCCCTACAATGAGCAGTTCTTC. This translates into CASSKRGPYNEQFF.

This clone was seen a few times. The J gene is TRBJ2-7, the V gene TRBV10-3; a weak D match, TRBD1 (5 bases). Germline V gives CDR1 ENHRY, CDR2 SYGVKD. The V gene lost 7 bases and the J gene lost 3 bases, with 13 bases spanning the gap. The CDR3 has 13 amino acids. CDR3 in DNA: TGTGCCATCACTCCAGTTCAGGGCTACGAGCAGTACTTC. Its translation is CAITPVQGYEQYF.

The rearrangement uses TRBV19 and TRBJ2-5, with D hard to call. V lost 5 bases and J 4 bases, leaving 8 bases between the germline ends. Germline-derived CDR1 and CDR2 are LNHDA and SQIVND (reference sequence). The CDR3 consists of 12 residues. CDR3 protein: CASSPPGETQYF. CDR3 in DNA: TGTGCCAGTAGTCCGCCGGGAGAGACCCAGTACTTC.

The chain couples TRBV5-6 to TRBJ1-1; D gene uncertain. The length of the CDR3 is 14 residues. Between the trimmed V and J ends, which lost 1 base and 11 bases, there was a span of 18 bases. From germline, CDR1 is SGHDT and CDR2 YYEEEE. This CDR3 is CASSLFEGGRAAFF. The DNA of the CDR3 is TGTGCCAGCAGCTTGTTTGAGGGAGGAAGGGCCGCTTTCTTT.

CDR3 DNA sequence: TGTGCCAGCAGCGAGGACAGAACACAAGCTTTCTTT. Amino acids: CASSEDRTQAFF. The V gene is TRBV7-9, the J gene TRBJ1-1; D possibly corresponds to TRBD1 (6 bases). The CDR3 covers 12 residues. The germline gives CDR1 SEHNR, CDR2 FQNEAQ (reference sequence). The V gene lost 5 bases and the J gene lost 9 bases, with 13 bases spanning the gap.

This chain connects TRBV6-5 to TRBJ1-4; 7 bases are a match to TRBD1. The CDR3 has 14 amino acids. Germline trimming cut 4 bases from V and 5 bases from J; bases unmatched to any gene: 4. Looked up from germline, CDR1 is MNHEY and CDR2 is SVGAGI. CDR3 nucleotides: TGTGCCAGCAGTTGGGACAGAGAGAATGAAAAACTGTTTTTT. Translation gives CASSWDRENEKLFF.

This chain connects TRBV11-2 to TRBJ1-6; D is undetermined. CDR3 length equals 14 residues. V lost 1 base and J 11 bases, leaving 12 bases between the germline ends. Germline CDR1 and CDR2: SGHAT and FQNNGV. The CDR3 sequence is CASSLVDTTPPLHF. The DNA for the CDR3 is TGTGCCAGCAGCTTAGTGGATACGACACCACCCCTCCACTTT.

V and J are TRBV30 and TRBJ1-5, with 9 bases identical to TRBD1. J gave up 6 bases and V 1 base, and 16 bases lay outside the gene matches. This CDR3 region has 18 residues. Germline V lookup: CDR1 GTSNPN, CDR2 SVGIG (reference sequence). CDR3 in amino acids: CAWSGGQGSAMGSQPQHF. The CDR3, as DNA: TGTGCCTGGAGTGGAGGACAGGGGAGCGCCATGGGTTCTCAGCCCCAGCATTTT.

The genes are TRBV4-3 and TRBJ1-3, with a tentative D call TRBD1 (5 bases). This CDR3 is built from 15 residues. The V end lost 0 bases, the J end lost 8 bases, and 14 bases lay between the germline ends. Germline V gives CDR1 LGHNA, CDR2 YSLEER. CDR3 sequence: CASSQDAGRRDTIYF. The CDR3 coding sequence is TGCGCCAGCAGCCAAGATGCGGGACGGCGGGACACCATATATTTT.

This rearrangement joins TRBV18 to TRBJ2-3; no clear D. CDR1 is KGHSH, CDR2 LQKENI, per germline. CDR3 size: 14 residues. V lost 5 bases, J lost 3 bases, and 12 bases lay in between. Here the CDR3 DNA reads TGTGCCAGCTCAGAAGGTGGGCCGACAGATACGCAGTATTTT. This translates into CASSEGGPTDTQYF.

J is TRBJ2-1 and V is TRBV27, with a possible D match to TRBD1 (5 bases). Germline CDR1 MNHEY, CDR2 SMNVEV (reference sequence). This CDR3 spans 13 amino acids. The ends were cut back, 7 bases at V and 5 bases at J, with 12 bases in the middle. In DNA, the CDR3 is TGTGCCAGCAAAAGACAGAATAACAATGAGCAGTTCTTC. It specifies CASKRQNNNEQFF.

The rearrangement uses TRBV27 and TRBJ2-1; tentatively, D is TRBD2 (5 bases). Trimming stripped 5 bases from V and 2 bases from J, with 10 bases between. Germline CDR1 reads MNHEY; CDR2 reads SMNVEV (reference sequence). The CDR3 is made up of 14 amino acids. This chain's CDR3 is CASSGERTYNEQFF. The CDR3 coding sequence is TGTGCCAGCAGTGGGGAGAGGACCTACAATGAGCAGTTCTTC.

The chain has TRBV10-1 and TRBJ2-2; D is unclear. The V end lost 5 bases, the J end lost 3 bases, and 7 bases lay between the germline ends. CDR1 is WNHNN and CDR2 is SYGVQD in the germline V gene (reference sequence). CDR3 length: 13 amino acids. Here the CDR3 reads CASSFVHTGELFF. The CDR3 nucleotides are TGCGCCAGCAGTTTCGTTCACACCGGGGAGCTGTTTTTT.

The V gene is TRBV7-9, the J gene TRBJ2-7, with TRBD1 matching over 9 bases. The CDR3 totals 15 residues. Germline CDR1 and CDR2: SEHNR and FQNEAQ (reference sequence). Germline trimming cut 3 bases from V and 5 bases from J; bases unmatched to any gene: 8. The CDR3 protein is CASSFRDRVGDEQYF. In DNA, the CDR3 is TGTGCCAGCAGCTTTCGGGACAGGGTTGGGGACGAGCAGTACTTC.

J is TRBJ2-5 and V is TRBV13, with 7 bases that match TRBD1. J was trimmed by 2 bases and V by 5 bases; bases with no gene match: 11. Germline V gene data show CDR1 as PRHDT and CDR2 as FYEKMQ (reference sequence). CDR3 length: 16 residues. The CDR3 DNA sequence: TGTGCCAGCAGCCGAACAGGGGATAGAGGGCAAGAGACCCAGTACTTC. Amino acids: CASSRTGDRGQETQYF. Supplemented by reference TRBV13 and TRBJ2-5, the full variable domain reads AAGVIQSPRHLIKEKRETATLKCYPIPRHDTVYWYQQGPGQDPQFLISFYEKMQSDKGSIPDRFSAQQFSDYHSELNMSSLELGDSALYFCASSRTGDRGQETQYFGPGTRLLVL.